The rows below give T cell receptor beta chains drawn from one sample of a study of cytomegalovirus exposure and HLA in healthy donors. Sequencing was performed with immunoSEQ multiplex PCR; in TCRdb, only in-frame clones are kept and a portion is missing. This sample yields roughly 100,000 clones, of which approximately 94% are seen a single time; 0.89% belongs to the top ten. The sample consisted of PBMCs. These receptors originate from a woman aged 18-29 years in good health and CMV-seronegative. The CDR3 runs from the conserved cysteine through the conserved F or W. A D gene is named only where the DNA matches it firmly. Size tells how often a clone was seen (once, few, many) or the class of an expanded clone, and some rows leave it out.

length	size	V	D	J	CDR3	DNA
14	-	TRBV27	TRBD1	TRBJ1-2	CASSRWAGGDGYTF	TGTGCCAGCAGTCGGTGGGCAGGGGGTGATGGCTACACCTTC
11	-	TRBV2	TRBD1	TRBJ1-1	CAITGGTEAFF	TGTGCGATCACAGGGGGCACTGAAGCTTTCTTT
15	-	TRBV2	TRBD1	TRBJ2-5	CASRGTGLYQETQYF	TGTGCCAGCAGGGGGACAGGCCTGTACCAAGAGACCCAGTACTTC
17	-	TRBV7-2	-	TRBJ2-3	CASSLVPAGASTDTQYF	TGTGCCAGCAGCTTAGTACCCGCGGGGGCCAGCACAGATACGCAGTATTTT
17	-	TRBV7-6	-	TRBJ1-3	CASSPRIDISSGNTIYF	TGTGCCAGCAGCCCCCGAATCGACATCAGCTCTGGAAACACCATATATTTT
19	-	TRBV27	TRBD2	TRBJ2-7	CASSSNSFLGEGRSYEQYF	TGTGCCAGCAGTTCCAACTCGTTTTTGGGGGAGGGCCGCTCCTACGAGCAGTACTTC
15	-	TRBV7-7	-	TRBJ2-5	CASSFSGHQQETQYF	TGTGCTAGCAGCTTCTCGGGACACCAGCAAGAGACCCAGTACTTC
15	-	TRBV4-1	TRBD1	TRBJ1-6	CASSHQGQGDSPLHF	TGCGCCAGCAGCCACCAAGGACAGGGCGATTCACCCCTCCACTTT
16	once	TRBV6-5	TRBD1	TRBJ2-5	CASSYSEIQGQETQYF	TGTGCCAGCAGTTACTCTGAGATTCAGGGACAGGAGACCCAGTACTTC
15	-	TRBV4-2	TRBD2	TRBJ2-7	CASSQEYTGGGEQYF	TGTGCCAGCAGCCAAGAGTATACCGGGGGGGGCGAGCAGTACTTC
11	-	TRBV25-1	-	TRBJ2-1	CASNPGNEQFF	TGTGCCAGTAATCCCGGCAATGAGCAGTTCTTC
15	-	TRBV29-1	-	TRBJ2-1	CSVEMGGTSSDEQFF	TGCAGCGTCGAAATGGGGGGGACAAGCAGCGATGAGCAGTTCTTC
13	-	TRBV7-9	-	TRBJ1-1	CASSLLVATEAFF	TGTGCCAGCAGCTTATTGGTAGCGACTGAAGCTTTCTTT
16	-	TRBV21-1	-	TRBJ2-3	CASSNPGTGLSQPQYF	TGTGCCAGCAGCAACCCCGGGACAGGCTTAAGTCAGCCCCAGTATTTT
19	-	TRBV9	TRBD2	TRBJ2-1	CASSVRGLAGGESYNEQFF	TGTGCCAGCAGCGTAAGAGGACTAGCGGGAGGAGAGTCCTACAATGAGCAGTTCTTC
19	-	TRBV9	TRBD1	TRBJ2-3	CASSVTTRDRGRVTDTQYF	TGTGCCAGCAGCGTAACAACCCGGGACAGGGGGCGAGTGACAGATACGCAGTATTTT
18	-	TRBV11-2	TRBD2	TRBJ2-1	CASSLVPSGPSSYNEQFF	TGTGCCAGCAGCTTAGTCCCTAGCGGACCCAGCTCCTACAATGAGCAGTTCTTC
15	-	TRBV6-1	TRBD2	TRBJ2-1	CASRGRTSGGNEQFF	TGTGCCAGCAGGGGCCGGACTAGCGGGGGCAATGAGCAGTTCTTC